A selection of T cell receptor beta chains follows, all from one sample in a study of blood T cell repertoires in COVID-19. Clones were read by immunoSEQ multiplex PCR, and TCRdb kept only the in-frame ones, dropping some. The data contain 100,000 to 150,000 clones, about 82% of them singletons. Sequencing was done on a sample of peripheral blood. All receptors come from a human donor in a cohort sampled during active COVID-19. Both conserved end residues are part of each CDR3. Each record gives: J gene, D gene, clone size, CDR3 length, V gene, CDR3 DNA, CDR3 protein. D genes are given only for firm matches. Size is stated for part of the rows, as once, few or many counts, or as a class when the clone is expanded.

j_call: TRBJ2-7
d_call: TRBD2
clone_size: few
cdr3_length: 13
v_call: TRBV5-4
cdr3_nt: TGTGCCAGCACCCTGGGGGGGTCCTACGAGCAGTACTTC
cdr3_aa: CASTLGGSYEQYF

j_call: TRBJ2-7
d_call: -
clone_size: -
cdr3_length: 16
v_call: TRBV3-1/TRBV3-2
cdr3_nt: TGTGCCAGCAGCCAAGATCTGAGCAGGGCGACCTACGAGCAGTACTTC
cdr3_aa: CASSQDLSRATYEQYF

j_call: TRBJ1-2
d_call: TRBD1
clone_size: -
cdr3_length: 15
v_call: TRBV24-1
cdr3_nt: TGTGCCACCAGTGATCCCGGGACAGGGAACTATGGCTACACCTTC
cdr3_aa: CATSDPGTGNYGYTF

j_call: TRBJ2-7
d_call: -
clone_size: -
cdr3_length: 16
v_call: TRBV4-1
cdr3_nt: TGCGCCAGCAGCCAAGATCTTGGGCGGGCTGTCTACGAGCAGTACTTC
cdr3_aa: CASSQDLGRAVYEQYF

j_call: TRBJ2-3
d_call: -
clone_size: -
cdr3_length: 17
v_call: TRBV29-1
cdr3_nt: TGCAGCGTTGAAAAATTTAGGGCTAGCGAGATCGGCGATACGCAGTATTTT
cdr3_aa: CSVEKFRASEIGDTQYF

j_call: TRBJ2-7
d_call: TRBD1
clone_size: -
cdr3_length: 13
v_call: TRBV7-8
cdr3_nt: TGTGCCAGTGGGGGCAGGGGGCTGGACGAGCAGTACTTC
cdr3_aa: CASGGRGLDEQYF

j_call: TRBJ1-6
d_call: TRBD1
clone_size: -
cdr3_length: 13
v_call: TRBV2
cdr3_nt: TGTGCCAGCAAACAGGGGTATAATTCACCCCTCCACTTT
cdr3_aa: CASKQGYNSPLHF

j_call: TRBJ2-6
d_call: TRBD1
clone_size: -
cdr3_length: 17
v_call: TRBV19
cdr3_nt: TGTGCCAGTAGTGTAGGGGGCCCGAGCTCTGGGGCCAACGTCCTGACTTTC
cdr3_aa: CASSVGGPSSGANVLTF

j_call: TRBJ2-1
d_call: TRBD1
clone_size: -
cdr3_length: 16
v_call: TRBV5-5
cdr3_nt: TGTGCCAGCAGCTTGGCCTCGACAGGGGGCTACAATGAGCAGTTCTTC
cdr3_aa: CASSLASTGGYNEQFF

j_call: TRBJ2-1
d_call: -
clone_size: -
cdr3_length: 16
v_call: TRBV9
cdr3_nt: TGTGCCAGCAGCGTAGCCACGGGAACCTTCTACAATGAGCAGTTCTTC
cdr3_aa: CASSVATGTFYNEQFF

j_call: TRBJ2-1
d_call: TRBD2
clone_size: -
cdr3_length: 18
v_call: TRBV3-1/TRBV3-2
cdr3_nt: TGTGCCAGCAGCCCGTACTCTAGCGGGCGGAGCTCCTACAATGAGCAGTTCTTC
cdr3_aa: CASSPYSSGRSSYNEQFF

j_call: TRBJ2-5
d_call: TRBD1
clone_size: few
cdr3_length: 16
v_call: TRBV10-1
cdr3_nt: TGCGCCAGCAGTGACCCTGGACAGGGGTCTTCAGAGACCCAGTACTTC
cdr3_aa: CASSDPGQGSSETQYF

j_call: TRBJ1-2
d_call: -
clone_size: -
cdr3_length: 13
v_call: TRBV7-9
cdr3_nt: TGTGCCAGCAGCCCACAGGGCTCGGGTGGCTACACCTTC
cdr3_aa: CASSPQGSGGYTF

j_call: TRBJ2-1
d_call: TRBD2
clone_size: -
cdr3_length: 16
v_call: TRBV5-1
cdr3_nt: TGCGCCAGCACCAGAACTAGCGGAGTCTCCTACAATGAGCAGTTCTTC
cdr3_aa: CASTRTSGVSYNEQFF

j_call: TRBJ2-7
d_call: -
clone_size: once
cdr3_length: 15
v_call: TRBV7-8
cdr3_nt: TGTGCCAGCAGCTCATTTGCGGGTAGCTCCTACGAGCAGTACTTC
cdr3_aa: CASSSFAGSSYEQYF

j_call: TRBJ2-1
d_call: TRBD2
clone_size: -
cdr3_length: 17
v_call: TRBV7-9
cdr3_nt: TGTGCCAGCAGCTCGGGACTAGCGGGAGGAGCCTACAATGAGCAGTTCTTC
cdr3_aa: CASSSGLAGGAYNEQFF

j_call: TRBJ1-1
d_call: TRBD1
clone_size: once
cdr3_length: 14
v_call: TRBV5-1
cdr3_nt: TGCGCCAGAGCCTGTCCGGGACAGCCACTAGAAGCTTTCTTT
cdr3_aa: CARACPGQPLEAFF

j_call: TRBJ2-1
d_call: -
clone_size: -
cdr3_length: 15
v_call: TRBV5-1
cdr3_nt: TGCGCCAGCAGCTTATACGGGACTTCTTACAATGAGCAGTTCTTC
cdr3_aa: CASSLYGTSYNEQFF

j_call: TRBJ1-2
d_call: TRBD1
clone_size: -
cdr3_length: 18
v_call: TRBV7-2
cdr3_nt: TGTGCCAGCAGCTTACAGGGGGATACGGGGCACTTCCACTATGGCTACACCTTC
cdr3_aa: CASSLQGDTGHFHYGYTF

j_call: TRBJ2-2
d_call: -
clone_size: -
cdr3_length: 16
v_call: TRBV18
cdr3_nt: TGTGCCAGCTCACCTTCTAGGACTTCGGGGACCGGGGAGCTGTTTTTT
cdr3_aa: CASSPSRTSGTGELFF

j_call: TRBJ1-6
d_call: -
clone_size: -
cdr3_length: 16
v_call: TRBV7-2
cdr3_nt: TGTGCCAGCAGCTCCATCCCCAGGGCCGTTAATTCACCCCTCCACTTT
cdr3_aa: CASSSIPRAVNSPLHF

j_call: TRBJ2-3
d_call: -
clone_size: -
cdr3_length: 14
v_call: TRBV24-1
cdr3_nt: TGTGCCACCGGTCGAGGACAGTCCACAGATACGCAGTATTTT
cdr3_aa: CATGRGQSTDTQYF

j_call: TRBJ1-2
d_call: TRBD1
clone_size: -
cdr3_length: 12
v_call: TRBV7-3
cdr3_nt: TGTGCCAGCAGTTCTCAGGGGGCTGGCTACACCTTC
cdr3_aa: CASSSQGAGYTF

j_call: TRBJ2-5
d_call: TRBD1
clone_size: once
cdr3_length: 16
v_call: TRBV5-1
cdr3_nt: TGCGCCAGCAGCTCACCTAGGACAGGGTACCAAGAGACCCAGTACTTC
cdr3_aa: CASSSPRTGYQETQYF

j_call: TRBJ2-7
d_call: -
clone_size: few
cdr3_length: 16
v_call: TRBV4-3
cdr3_nt: TGCGCCAGCAGCCAAGTCCAGACAGGTTTCTCCTACGAGCAGTACTTC
cdr3_aa: CASSQVQTGFSYEQYF

j_call: TRBJ2-1
d_call: -
clone_size: -
cdr3_length: 16
v_call: TRBV6-4
cdr3_nt: TGTGCCAGCAGTGATAGTGCGGGTAGCTCCTACAATGAGCAGTTCTTC
cdr3_aa: CASSDSAGSSYNEQFF

j_call: TRBJ2-5
d_call: TRBD2
clone_size: -
cdr3_length: 16
v_call: TRBV5-1
cdr3_nt: TGCGCCAGCAGGACTGGACTAGCGGGAGAGGGAGAGACCCAGTACTTC
cdr3_aa: CASRTGLAGEGETQYF

j_call: TRBJ2-2
d_call: TRBD2
clone_size: -
cdr3_length: 14
v_call: TRBV5-6
cdr3_nt: TGTGCCAGCCGCTCGGGACTAGCGGCCGGGGAGCTGTTTTTT
cdr3_aa: CASRSGLAAGELFF

j_call: TRBJ1-1
d_call: TRBD1
clone_size: -
cdr3_length: 16
v_call: TRBV15
cdr3_nt: TGTGCCACCAGCAGAGAGAGCCCACAGGGGGCCGCTGAAGCTTTCTTT
cdr3_aa: CATSRESPQGAAEAFF

j_call: TRBJ1-4
d_call: TRBD1
clone_size: -
cdr3_length: 16
v_call: TRBV3-1/TRBV3-2
cdr3_nt: TGTGCCAGTGGAAGACAGGGAAGAACAACTAATGAAAAACTGTTTTTT
cdr3_aa: CASGRQGRTTNEKLFF

j_call: TRBJ2-5
d_call: -
clone_size: -
cdr3_length: 13
v_call: TRBV11-3
cdr3_nt: TGTGCCAGCAGCTTTGAGTTCCAAGAGACCCAGTACTTC
cdr3_aa: CASSFEFQETQYF

j_call: TRBJ2-3
d_call: -
clone_size: once
cdr3_length: 14
v_call: TRBV11-2
cdr3_nt: TGTGCCAGCAGCCAGGGCCTCAGCACAGATACGCAGTATTTT
cdr3_aa: CASSQGLSTDTQYF

j_call: TRBJ1-5
d_call: -
clone_size: -
cdr3_length: 14
v_call: TRBV12-5
cdr3_nt: TGTGCTAGTGGCAAAAACAGCTATGGTCAGCCCCAGCATTTT
cdr3_aa: CASGKNSYGQPQHF

j_call: TRBJ2-7
d_call: TRBD2
clone_size: few
cdr3_length: 16
v_call: TRBV4-1
cdr3_nt: TGCGCCAGCAGCCTTAAACCGGGACTAGCTTCCCACGAGCAGTACTTC
cdr3_aa: CASSLKPGLASHEQYF

j_call: TRBJ1-2
d_call: -
clone_size: -
cdr3_length: 14
v_call: TRBV18
cdr3_nt: TGTGCCAGCTCACCAATGACGGAGAGCTATGGCTACACCTTC
cdr3_aa: CASSPMTESYGYTF

j_call: TRBJ2-3
d_call: TRBD2
clone_size: -
cdr3_length: 14
v_call: TRBV28
cdr3_nt: TGTGCCAGCATTCTAGCGGCGCCGCCATGGACGCAGTATTTT
cdr3_aa: CASILAAPPWTQYF

j_call: TRBJ1-2
d_call: TRBD1
clone_size: once
cdr3_length: 16
v_call: TRBV19
cdr3_nt: TGTGCCAGTAACACCGTGACAGGGGGCATTGGCTATGGCTACACCTTC
cdr3_aa: CASNTVTGGIGYGYTF

j_call: TRBJ2-5
d_call: -
clone_size: -
cdr3_length: 14
v_call: TRBV5-6
cdr3_nt: TGTGCCAGCAGCTTAGTTGAGGGTTGGAAGACCCAGTACTTC
cdr3_aa: CASSLVEGWKTQYF

j_call: TRBJ1-2
d_call: -
clone_size: -
cdr3_length: 13
v_call: TRBV15
cdr3_nt: TGTGCCACCAGCAGCGGGATGGACTCGGGCTACACCTTC
cdr3_aa: CATSSGMDSGYTF

j_call: TRBJ2-2
d_call: TRBD2
clone_size: -
cdr3_length: 16
v_call: TRBV28
cdr3_nt: TGTGCCAGCAGTTGGGGACTAGCGGTGACCACCGGGGAGCTGTTTTTT
cdr3_aa: CASSWGLAVTTGELFF

j_call: TRBJ2-1
d_call: -
clone_size: -
cdr3_length: 15
v_call: TRBV7-9
cdr3_nt: TGTGCCAGCAGCCCCGCGGGCGGAGCGGAGAATGAGCAGTTCTTC
cdr3_aa: CASSPAGGAENEQFF

j_call: TRBJ2-5
d_call: TRBD2
clone_size: few
cdr3_length: 17
v_call: TRBV6-1
cdr3_nt: TGTGCCAGCAGTGAAGTTGCGGGAGGAAGGGGACGAGAGACCCAGTACTTC
cdr3_aa: CASSEVAGGRGRETQYF

j_call: TRBJ2-7
d_call: -
clone_size: -
cdr3_length: 14
v_call: TRBV5-6
cdr3_nt: TGTGCCAGCAGGCCCCGACGGAGCACCTACGAGCAGTACTTC
cdr3_aa: CASRPRRSTYEQYF

j_call: TRBJ2-5
d_call: -
clone_size: -
cdr3_length: 15
v_call: TRBV3-1/TRBV3-2
cdr3_nt: TGTGCCAGCAGCCGAAACTCAGGGTACCAAGAGACCCAGTACTTC
cdr3_aa: CASSRNSGYQETQYF

j_call: TRBJ2-5
d_call: TRBD1
clone_size: -
cdr3_length: 13
v_call: TRBV5-1
cdr3_nt: TGCGCCAGCAGCGCGGGACAGGGGGGGACCCAGTACTTC
cdr3_aa: CASSAGQGGTQYF

j_call: TRBJ1-1
d_call: -
clone_size: -
cdr3_length: 13
v_call: TRBV28
cdr3_nt: TGTGCCAGCAGCCCCAGGATGAACACTGAAGCTTTCTTT
cdr3_aa: CASSPRMNTEAFF